The T cell receptor beta chain under discussion was sequenced for a study of blood T cell repertoires in COVID-19. About the study: Donors in the United States, Italy and Spain gave samples during acute or convalescent COVID-19. The analysed material was cDNA or gDNA that came from T cells, B-cell-depleted T cells, or PBMCs.

In the authors' methods: The authors estimated nucleated cell counts from reference gene primer amplification. Assay used: immunoSEQ multiplex PCR; TCRdb lists only in-frame clones, some missing. Clonal size and the V and J genes are those of that table, whereas D and trimming came from the DNA. The table lists about 440,000 clones, around 89% of them singletons. Note on this clone: The identical CDR3 is also encoded by other nucleotide sequences in the sample.

V was trimmed by 6 bases and J by 2 bases, leaving 8 bases between them. This CDR3 is built from 12 residues. The receptor's source is a woman aged 25 to 39 with acute or convalescent COVID-19. Sequenced: peripheral blood. The chain has TRBV12-3 or TRBV12-4 and TRBJ2-7; unclear D gene. The CDR3 sequence: CASSSGAYEQYF. CDR3 coding DNA: TGTGCCAGCAGCTCAGGCGCCTACGAGCAGTACTTC.